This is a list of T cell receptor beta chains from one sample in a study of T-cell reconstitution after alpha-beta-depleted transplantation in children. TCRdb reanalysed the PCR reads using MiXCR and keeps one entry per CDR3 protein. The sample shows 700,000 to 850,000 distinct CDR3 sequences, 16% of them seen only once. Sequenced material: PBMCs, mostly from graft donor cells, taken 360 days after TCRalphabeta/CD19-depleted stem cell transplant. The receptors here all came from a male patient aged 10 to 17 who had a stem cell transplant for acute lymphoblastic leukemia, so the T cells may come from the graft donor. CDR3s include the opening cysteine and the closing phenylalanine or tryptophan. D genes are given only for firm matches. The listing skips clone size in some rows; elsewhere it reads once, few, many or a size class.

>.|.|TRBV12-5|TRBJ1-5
CASGLYGAINKGNQPQHF
TGTGCTAGTGGACTCTACGGGGCTATTAATAAGGGCAATCAGCCCCAGCATTTT
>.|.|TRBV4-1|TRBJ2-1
CASSQDIGDYNEQFF
TGCGCCAGCAGCCAAGATATAGGAGATTACAATGAGCAGTTCTTC
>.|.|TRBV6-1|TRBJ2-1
CASTRGGSGYNEQFF
TGTGCCAGCACCCGGGGTGGTAGCGGATACAATGAGCAGTTCTTC
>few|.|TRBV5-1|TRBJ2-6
CASTTDGSGANVLTF
TGCGCCAGCACCACAGACGGTTCTGGGGCCAACGTCCTGACTTTC
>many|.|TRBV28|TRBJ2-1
CACGAGLRFTYEQFF
TGTGCCTGCGGCGCGGGACTCCGGTTCACCTATGAGCAGTTCTTC
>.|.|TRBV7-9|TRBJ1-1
CASSSSGVNTEAFF
TGTGCCAGCAGCTCGTCAGGGGTGAACACTGAAGCTTTCTTT
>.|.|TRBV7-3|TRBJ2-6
CASSLGGGRSGANVLTF
TGTGCCAGCAGCTTGGGAGGGGGCCGCTCTGGGGCCAACGTCCTGACTTTC
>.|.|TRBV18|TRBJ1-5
CASSRTPDQPQHF
TGTGCCAGCTCCCGGACCCCAGATCAGCCCCAGCATTTT
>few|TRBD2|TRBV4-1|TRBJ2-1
CASSQAQGRAQFF
TGCGCCAGCAGCCAAGCCCAAGGGAGGGCTCAGTTCTTC
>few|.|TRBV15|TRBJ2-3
CATSPLVGSRTDTQYF
TGTGCCACCAGCCCGCTAGTTGGGTCCCGAACAGATACGCAGTATTTT
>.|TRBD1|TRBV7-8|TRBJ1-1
CASSLGRTGNEAFF
TGTGCCAGCAGCTTAGGGAGGACAGGCAATGAAGCTTTCTTT
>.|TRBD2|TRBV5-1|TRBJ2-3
CASSLRRSGPSTDTQYF
TGCGCCAGCAGCCTTCGACGTAGCGGGCCTAGCACAGATACGCAGTATTTT
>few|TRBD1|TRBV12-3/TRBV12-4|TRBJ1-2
CASSLGTGGVGYTF
TGTGCCAGCAGTTTAGGGACAGGGGGCGTCGGCTACACCTTC
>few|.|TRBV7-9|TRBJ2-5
CASSLGRQTQYF
TGTGCCAGCAGCTTAGGCCGGCAGACCCAGTACTTC
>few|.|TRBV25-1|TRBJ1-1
CASSDPRRPVNTEAFF
TGTGCCAGCAGTGACCCTCGACGGCCGGTGAACACTGAAGCTTTCTTT
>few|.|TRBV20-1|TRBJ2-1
CSAVFNEQFF
TGCAGTGCGGTCTTCAATGAGCAGTTCTTC
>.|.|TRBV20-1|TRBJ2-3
CSARDLWFRVNSPARDTQYF
TGCAGTGCTAGAGATCTATGGTTCAGGGTAAATTCCCCGGCTAGGGATACGCAGTATTTT
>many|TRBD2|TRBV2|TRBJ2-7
CASSGISGRSSYEQYF
TGTGCCAGCAGTGGAATTAGCGGGAGGAGCTCCTACGAGCAGTACTTC
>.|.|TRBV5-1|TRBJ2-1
CASSLMDPGSSTGNEQFF
TGCGCCAGCAGCTTGATGGACCCGGGTTCATCGACGGGCAATGAGCAGTTCTTC
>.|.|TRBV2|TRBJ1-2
CASTEAWEVYGYTF
TGTGCCAGCACCGAAGCCTGGGAGGTCTATGGCTACACCTTC
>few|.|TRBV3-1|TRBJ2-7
CASSQWCGGRNEQYF
TGTGCCAGCAGCCAATGGTGTGGGGGAAGGAACGAGCAGTACTTC
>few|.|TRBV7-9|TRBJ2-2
CASSLVGHTGELFF
TGTGCCAGCAGCTTAGTGGGCCACACCGGGGAGCTGTTTTTT
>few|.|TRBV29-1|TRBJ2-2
CSVKRWQIDGGELFF
TGCAGCGTGAAGAGGTGGCAGATCGACGGCGGGGAGCTGTTTTTT
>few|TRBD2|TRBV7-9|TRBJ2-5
CASSFASGSRETQYF
TGTGCCAGCAGCTTCGCTAGCGGCTCACGGGAGACCCAGTACTTC
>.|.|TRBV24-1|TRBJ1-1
CATEHDTEAFF
TGTGCCACAGAACATGACACTGAAGCTTTCTTT
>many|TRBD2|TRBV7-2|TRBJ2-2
CASSSRLAGTTRELFF
TGTGCCAGCAGCTCGAGACTAGCGGGGACAACTCGGGAGCTGTTTTTT
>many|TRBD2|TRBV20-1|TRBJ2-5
CSASPTSGRGRETQYF
TGCAGTGCCTCACCGACTAGCGGGAGAGGTCGGGAGACCCAGTACTTC
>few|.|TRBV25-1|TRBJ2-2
CASSEFERGGFGELFF
TGTGCCAGCAGTGAATTCGAGCGAGGGGGGTTCGGGGAGCTGTTTTTT
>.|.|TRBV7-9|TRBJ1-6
CASSPLQVDSPLHF
TGTGCCAGCAGCCCCCTTCAGGTTGATTCACCCCTCCACTTT
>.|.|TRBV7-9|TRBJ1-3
CASSFHRLRDGNTIYF
TGTGCCAGCAGCTTCCACCGCCTACGGGATGGAAACACCATATATTTT
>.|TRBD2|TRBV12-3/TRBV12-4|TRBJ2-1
CASSLSPGGSYEQFF
TGTGCCAGCAGTTTATCACCTGGCGGGAGCTATGAGCAGTTCTTC
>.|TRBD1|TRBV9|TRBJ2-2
CASSVLDRATGELFF
TGTGCCAGCAGCGTGCTCGACAGGGCGACCGGGGAGCTGTTTTTT